The following is a T cell receptor beta chain sequence with its context. The antigen is undetermined. Distinct nucleotide sequences in the sample also encode this CDR3. Only in-frame clones appear in the TCRdb table, and some are missing; sequencing was by immunoSEQ multiplex PCR. The sample holds roughly 640,000 clones, roughly 97% seen once. This specimen belongs to a study of shared clonotypes between healthy human individuals. Whole-study results and caveats: What naive subsets generally showed was a larger estimated richness than memory subsets showed.

The germline V gene has CDR1 SNHLY and CDR2 FYNNEI. The CDR3 is 14 amino acids. V dropped 6 bases and J dropped 0 bases, with 11 bases sitting between them. The TCR originated in a woman under 40 in good health. The rearrangement links TRBV2 to TRBJ1-1; tentatively, D is TRBD1 (6 bases). The sequenced sample was naive CD4+ T cells sorted from blood. The subset: CD45RA+ positively selected. The CDR3 spells CASSVQGMNTEAFF. The CDR3 DNA sequence: TGTGCCAGCAGCGTACAGGGCATGAACACTGAAGCTTTCTTT.